The clone carrying this T cell receptor beta chain was detected many times. Deletions cut 3 bases from V and 4 bases from J, with 9 bases between. There are 13 residues in the CDR3. The germline V gene encodes CDR1 ENHRY and CDR2 SYGVKD. TCR beta CDR3 regions were amplified from RNA transcripts. The first-round RT-PCR employed HTBI primers together with the Qiagen OneStep RT-PCR kit. A multiplex PCR was then performed as the second round. TCRdb re-derived calls from the multiplex PCR reads in MiXCR, one entry per CDR3 protein. The repertoire consists of 600,000 to 700,000 distinct CDR3 sequences, with roughly 39% occurring once and the leading ten covering 3% to 4%. Patients with other autoimmune diseases, uncontrolled infections, pregnancy or lactation were excluded. Fresh peripheral blood, 10 ml, was the PBMC source. The data are from a study of Graves' ophthalmopathy and Graves' hyperthyroidism.

The genes are TRBV10-3 and TRBJ2-5; D is undetermined. Sequenced sample: peripheral blood. The source of this sequence is an adult man with Graves' ophthalmopathy. This CDR3 is CAISEGPRETQYF. CDR3 nucleotide sequence: TGTGCCATCAGTGAAGGCCCAAGAGAGACCCAGTACTTC.